These 24 T cell receptor beta chains were all obtained from the same sample, sequenced in a study of T cell responses to AZD1222 COVID-19 vaccine. Sequencing used immunoSEQ multiplex PCR; TCRdb keeps in-frame clones, though not all of them. The table lists about 130,000 clones, more than 80% of them singletons. This specimen was peripheral blood, taken on day 0 of AZD1222 vaccination. These receptors were obtained from an adult in good health.

This chain uses TRBV6-5 with TRBJ1-1; tentatively, D is TRBD1 (6 bases). The CDR3 totals 14 residues. Germline-derived CDR1 and CDR2 are MNHEY and SVGAGI. Trimming removed 6 bases at V and 3 bases at J, with 14 bases between. DNA for the CDR3: TGTGCCAGCAGGACAAATAGGGGGGACACTGAAGCTTTCTTT. Amino acid sequence: CASRTNRGDTEAFF.

The gene calls are TRBV6-7 and TRBJ1-2, with D unclear. TRBV6-7 is filed as an ORF, its function uncertain. This CDR3 is 15 amino acids long. V lost 2 bases and J lost 2, with 12 bases in between. The CDR3: CASSYPTRENYGYTF. The CDR3, as DNA: TGTGCCAGCAGTTACCCGACACGGGAGAACTATGGCTACACCTTC.

V and J are TRBV5-1 and TRBJ2-7, with D perhaps matching TRBD1 or TRBD2 (7 bases each). Trimming pared 0 bases from V and 5 bases from J, leaving 21 bases between. Germline CDR1 SGHRS, CDR2 YFSETQ. The CDR3 has 17 amino acids. The CDR3 nucleotides read TGCGCCAGCAGCTTGGCGCTGGGGAGGGGGCTAGGGAACGAGCAGTACTTC. This translates into CASSLALGRGLGNEQYF.

This clone was observed a single time. The chain recombines TRBV7-6 with TRBJ1-3, with D unclear. The CDR3 is 14 amino acids. V was pared by 2 bases and J by 7 bases, with 12 bases between. The V gene's germline CDR1 is SGHVS and CDR2 FNYEAQ. In DNA, the CDR3 is TGTGCCAGCAGCTTATTTGCCTCCGACAACACCATATATTTT. Translated: CASSLFASDNTIYF.

The genes are TRBV28 and TRBJ1-1, with D possibly being TRBD1 (5 bases). V lost 4 bases to trimming and J lost 8 bases, with 11 bases between them. Germline V gives CDR1 MDHEN, CDR2 SYDVKM. The CDR3 contains 12 residues. CDR3 loop: CASSSGTVEAFF. CDR3 nucleotides: TGTGCCAGCAGTTCCGGGACGGTAGAAGCTTTCTTT.

A word on this clone: Distinct nucleotide sequences in the sample also encode this CDR3. J is TRBJ2-5 and V is TRBV18; unclear D gene. Germline V CDR1 and CDR2: KGHSH, LQKENI. CDR3 size: 11 residues. Trimming removed 2 bases from V and 5 bases from J, with 3 bases in between. Here the CDR3 DNA reads TGTGCCAGCTCACCAAAGGAGACCCAGTACTTC. Amino acid sequence: CASSPKETQYF.

V and J are TRBV11-3 and TRBJ2-2, with D possibly being TRBD2 (6 bases). Germline-derived CDR1 and CDR2 are SGHNT and YENEEA. The CDR3 totals 13 residues. Between the trimmed V and J ends, which lost 1 base and 9 bases, there was a span of 9 bases. Here the CDR3 DNA reads TGTGCCAGCAGCTTAGGGGGGAGGCGGGAGCTGTTTTTT. This sequence encodes CASSLGGRRELFF.

About this clone itself: Its ends do not fully match the called genes, so a read error is possible. The chain has TRBV28 and TRBJ1-2; no clear D. CDR1 is MDHEN and CDR2 is SYDVKM in the germline V gene. This CDR3 is 9 amino acids long. CDR3 in DNA: TGCGGGGAGGAATATGGCTACACCTTC. Protein sequence: CGEEYGYTF.

The genes are TRBV7-2 and TRBJ2-7, with D perhaps matching TRBD2 (5 bases). Per the germline V gene, CDR1 is SGHTA and CDR2 is FQGNSA. The CDR3 runs to 14 residues. V was trimmed by 5 bases and J by 3 bases, leaving 14 bases between them. CDR3 in amino acids: CASSARGYDYEQYF. The CDR3 DNA reads TGTGCCAGCAGCGCTAGAGGGTACGACTACGAGCAGTACTTC.

The chain is built from TRBV7-2 and TRBJ2-7; D may be TRBD2 (6 bases). V was clipped by 8 bases and J by 7 bases, with 18 bases between them. In germline, CDR1 is SGHTA, CDR2 FQGNSA. The CDR3 extends over 13 amino acids. CDR3 DNA sequence: TGTGCCAGCGGAGTCTTGGAGGGTGGGGAGCAGTACTTC. Its translation: CASGVLEGGEQYF.

The CDR3 reads CASSLAGGGEAFF. The CDR3 DNA follows: TGCGCCAGCAGCTTGGCCGGTGGTGGGGAAGCTTTCTTT. The chain employs TRBV5-1 and TRBJ1-1; D is ambiguous. Germline CDR1 SGHRS, CDR2 YFSETQ. The germline V and J ends were trimmed by 0 bases and 8 bases, with 11 bases remaining between them. The CDR3 runs 13 residues.

V is TRBV15 and J is TRBJ1-1, with D perhaps TRBD1 (6 bases). Trimming removed 1 base at V and 11 bases at J, with 14 bases between. The CDR3 loop spans 13 amino acids. The germline V gene has CDR1 LNHNV and CDR2 YYDKDF (reference sequence). For the CDR3, the DNA is TGTGCCACCAGCAGAGGAGACCAGGGGTTGGCTTTCTTT. Its protein is CATSRGDQGLAFF.

This clone has a single count. The chain combines TRBV4-2 with TRBJ1-6; 7 bases align to TRBD1. V was pared by 2 bases and J by 5 bases, with 6 bases of the junction left unmatched. Germline V gene data show CDR1 as LGHNA and CDR2 as YNFKEQ. The CDR3 length is 16 residues. CDR3 sequence (DNA): TGTGCCAGCAGCCAAAATCCCGGGACAGATAATTCACCCCTCCACTTT. It translates to CASSQNPGTDNSPLHF.

V usage is TRBV3-1 (or the pseudogene TRBV3-2) and J usage is TRBJ1-4, with D maybe TRBD1 (6 bases). CDR3 length: 15 amino acids. Trimming stripped 5 bases from V and 5 bases from J, with 15 bases between. Looked up from germline, CDR1 is LGHDT and CDR2 is YNNKEL (reference sequence). CDR3 nucleotides: TGTGCCAGCAGCGCCGGACAGCTTAGAAATGAAAAACTGTTTTTT. Translation: CASSAGQLRNEKLFF.

The chain has TRBV5-1 and TRBJ1-1, with 9 bases identical to TRBD1. J lost 5 bases, V lost 0 bases, and 5 bases had no gene match. From germline, CDR1 is SGHRS and CDR2 YFSETQ. The CDR3 is 15 residues long. The CDR3 region is CASSLGRDRVTEAFF. The CDR3 nucleotides are TGCGCCAGCAGCTTGGGCAGGGACAGGGTAACTGAAGCTTTCTTT.

The V gene is TRBV28, the J gene TRBJ1-2; D might be TRBD1 (5 bases). V lost 10 bases and J lost 4, with 16 bases in between. Looked up from germline, CDR1 is MDHEN and CDR2 is SYDVKM. There are 13 residues in the CDR3. CDR3 loop: CAILRGGAYGYTF. CDR3 in DNA: TGTGCCATCCTTCGGGGAGGGGCCTATGGCTACACCTTC.

The chain has TRBV5-4 and TRBJ1-3; TRBD1 agrees at 7 bases. The CDR3 spans 18 residues. Germline CDR1 SGHNT, CDR2 YYREEE (reference sequence). Trimming cost V 3 bases and J 1 base; bases outside gene matches: 13. The CDR3 sequence: CASSWGNGPGQSGNTIYF. The CDR3 coding sequence is TGTGCCAGCAGCTGGGGGAATGGTCCGGGACAGTCTGGAAACACCATATATTTT.

The chain uses TRBV15 and TRBJ1-5; TRBD1 might be the D (5 bases). The V gene lost 11 bases and the J gene lost 6 bases, with 20 bases spanning the gap. Per germline, CDR1 LNHNV and CDR2 YYDKDF (reference sequence). The CDR3 contains 14 residues. The CDR3 loop is CASQPGEGRQPQHF. In nucleotides, the CDR3 is TGTGCCTCCCAACCGGGGGAAGGTCGTCAGCCCCAGCATTTT.

The rearrangement links TRBV3-1 (or the pseudogene TRBV3-2) to TRBJ1-1; a possible D gene is TRBD1 (5 bases). The germline gives CDR1 LGHDT, CDR2 YNNKEL (reference sequence). The CDR3 extends over 19 amino acids. V was pared by 2 bases and J by 3 bases, with 25 bases between. This CDR3 is CASSQLPGLLSDGDTEAFF. CDR3 nucleotide sequence: TGTGCCAGCAGCCAACTTCCGGGACTCCTTTCTGACGGGGACACTGAAGCTTTCTTT.

This chain links TRBV19 with TRBJ1-6; the match to TRBD1 covers 7 bases. Germline V gene lookup returns CDR1 LNHDA and CDR2 SQIVND (reference sequence). The CDR3 length is 14 residues. V shed 3 bases, J shed 6 bases, and the junction held 2 bases outside the gene matches. In DNA, the CDR3 is TGTGCCAGTAGTATGGGGACAGTTAATTCACCCCTCCACTTT. This translates into CASSMGTVNSPLHF.

The rearrangement links TRBV5-8 to TRBJ1-2; no reliable D call. The CDR3 has 15 residues. Trimming pared 1 base from V and 3 bases from J, leaving 13 bases between. CDR1 is SGHTS, CDR2 YDEGEE, per germline. CDR3 coding DNA: TGTGCCAGCAGCTTGCGCAGACTACTTGACTATGGCTACACCTTC. Amino acids: CASSLRRLLDYGYTF.

This clone was counted at least ten times. This chain joins TRBV7-9 and TRBJ2-3; D might be TRBD2 (6 bases). This CDR3 region has 15 residues. V was trimmed by 1 base and J by 8 bases, leaving 16 bases between them. Germline-derived CDR1 and CDR2 are SEHNR and FQNEAQ (reference sequence). The CDR3 DNA follows: TGTGCCAGCAGCTTAGAGGGACTCCCCGGGGTTACGCAGTATTTT. As protein: CASSLEGLPGVTQYF.

The rearrangement joins TRBV3-1 (or the pseudogene TRBV3-2) to TRBJ2-6; D call uncertain. This CDR3 spans 18 amino acids. Trimming removed 3 bases from V and 0 bases from J, with 15 bases in between. Germline V CDR1 and CDR2: LGHDT, YNNKEL (reference sequence). DNA of the CDR3: TGTGCCAGCAGCCACCCTTGGGCGGATAGCTCTGGGGCCAACGTCCTGACTTTC. Protein: CASSHPWADSSGANVLTF.

The chain uses TRBV6-5 and TRBJ1-5; D not certain. V shed 6 bases and J shed 3 bases, with 15 bases lying between them. The germline gives CDR1 MNHEY, CDR2 SVGAGI. The CDR3 runs to 15 residues. In DNA, the CDR3 is TGTGCCAGCAGCGATCCCACCGGGATCAATCAGCCCCAGCATTTT. It yields the protein CASSDPTGINQPQHF.